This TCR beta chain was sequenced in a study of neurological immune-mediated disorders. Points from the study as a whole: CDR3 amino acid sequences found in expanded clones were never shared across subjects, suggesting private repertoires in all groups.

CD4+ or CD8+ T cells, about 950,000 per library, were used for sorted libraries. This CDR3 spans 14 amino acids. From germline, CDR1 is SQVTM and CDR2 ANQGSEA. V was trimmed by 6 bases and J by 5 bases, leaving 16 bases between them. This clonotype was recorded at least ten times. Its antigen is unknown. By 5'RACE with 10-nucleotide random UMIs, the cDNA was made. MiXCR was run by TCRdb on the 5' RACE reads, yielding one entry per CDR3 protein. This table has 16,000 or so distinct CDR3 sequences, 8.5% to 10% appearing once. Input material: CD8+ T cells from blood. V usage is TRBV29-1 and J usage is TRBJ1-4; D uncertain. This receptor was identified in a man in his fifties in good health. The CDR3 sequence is CSVAPQPGNEKLFF. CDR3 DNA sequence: TGCAGCGTCGCCCCTCAACCGGGGAATGAAAAACTGTTTTTT. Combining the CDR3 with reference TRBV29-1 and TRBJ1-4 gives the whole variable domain SAVISQKPSRDICQRGTSLTIQCQVDSQVTMMFWYRQQPGQSLTLIATANQGSEATYESGFVIDKFPISRPNLTFSTLTVSNMSPEDSSIYLCSVAPQPGNEKLFFGSGTQLSVL.